The subject of this entry is one TCR beta chain. CDR1 and CDR2 from the germline V gene are MNHEY and SMNVEV (reference sequence). The ends lost 6 bases at V and 4 bases at J; junction bases unmatched: 7. The CDR3 length is 14 residues. The entry originates in a study of somatic mutations in cytotoxic T cells in rheumatoid arthritis. The repertoire was sequenced with immunoSEQ multiplex PCR; TCRdb's copy has only in-frame clones and lacks some. The sample lists approximately 12,000 clones; approximately 80% were seen once. Positive selection using magnetic beads isolated the CD4+ and CD8+ cells (purity was checked by flow cytometry).

The sample was CD8+ T cells sorted from blood. V and J are TRBV27 and TRBJ2-3, with 7 positions matching TRBD1. This receptor was identified in a man aged 50 or older in good health. In nucleotides, the CDR3 is TGTGCCAGCAGATCTAGACAGGGTTCAGATACGCAGTATTTT. This encodes CASRSRQGSDTQYF.